This T cell receptor (beta chain) was observed in a study of T cells expressing NK-cell markers. Across the whole study: Seropositivity for HCMV was found in most of the eight sequenced donors, with one seronegative.

The TCR beta cDNA came from 5'RACE template switching with UMIs. Reanalyzing the 5' RACE reads, TCRdb keeps one entry per CDR3 protein, without DNA. The ten top clones account for around 18%, within a sample of about 180,000 distinct CDR3 sequences. Germline V gene sequence: CDR1 MNHNS, CDR2 SASEGT. CDR3 length: 15 amino acids. This TCR was sampled from a woman aged 18 to 75 in good health. The V and J genes are TRBV6-1 and TRBJ1-4; TCRdb picks TRBD1, but there is no DNA to check that call. Sequencing was done on a sample of blood T cells: a sorted CD56 or NKG2C T cell subset, CD4+ or CD8+ T cells, or bulk PBMC T cells (not recorded which). CDR3 loop: CAREDRPTTNEKLFF.